Listed below are T cell receptor beta chains from one sample, sequenced in a study of blood T cell repertoires in COVID-19. Clones were read by immunoSEQ multiplex PCR, and TCRdb kept only the in-frame ones, dropping some. Of fewer than 300,000 clones listed, around four fifths are singletons. Specimen: peripheral blood. The receptors were sampled from a woman between 65 and 79 years old with active or convalescent COVID-19. The CDR3 runs from the conserved cysteine through the conserved F or W. Fields, in order: V gene, J gene, D gene, clone size, CDR3 DNA, CDR3 protein. The D gene is left open where the match is weak. Some rows have no size entry. The others give once, few or many, or a class for an expanded clone.

TRBV28	TRBJ1-2	NA	NA	TGTGCCAGCAGTTGGCCCGGGACTAACTATGGCTACACCTTC	CASSWPGTNYGYTF
TRBV2	TRBJ1-1	NA	few	TGTGCCAGCAGCCCGGGGTACACTGAAGCTTTCTTT	CASSPGYTEAFF
TRBV5-5	TRBJ1-1	TRBD1	NA	TGTGCCAGCAGCTTGGAAACAGGGGGGTTGACTGAAGCTTTCTTT	CASSLETGGLTEAFF
TRBV5-1	TRBJ1-1	TRBD1	NA	TGCGCCAGCAGACGAGAAGTAGGACAGGGGAAAACTGAAGCTTTCTTT	CASRREVGQGKTEAFF
TRBV6-1	TRBJ2-7	NA	once	TGTGCCAGCAGTGACGGACAGTCCTACGAGCAGTACTTC	CASSDGQSYEQYF
TRBV4-1	TRBJ2-7	NA	NA	TGCGCCAGCAGCCGGACCGCAGGGTCAATCGGCGAGCAGTACTTC	CASSRTAGSIGEQYF
TRBV2	TRBJ1-6	NA	once	TGTGCCAGCAGTCGGACGGGAGATAATTCACCCCTCCACTTT	CASSRTGDNSPLHF
TRBV28	TRBJ1-2	NA	NA	TGTGCCAGCAGTCCAACGGGGATAGCTAACTATGGCTACACCTTC	CASSPTGIANYGYTF
TRBV30	TRBJ1-6	NA	NA	TGTGCCTGGAGTGGGCAGGGAAATTCACCCCTCCACTTT	CAWSGQGNSPLHF
TRBV5-4	TRBJ2-3	NA	NA	TGTGCCAGCAGCTTGGAGAGGCGAGATACGCAGTATTTT	CASSLERRDTQYF
TRBV7-3	TRBJ1-1	NA	NA	TGTGCCAGCAGCTCTACGAGGAACACTGAAGCTTTCTTT	CASSSTRNTEAFF